The rows below give T cell receptor beta chains drawn from one sample of a study of blood T cell repertoires in COVID-19. Produced via immunoSEQ multiplex PCR; TCRdb's table is partial and in-frame only. The table shows 85,000 to 130,000 clones, with about 89% occurring only once. Sequenced: peripheral blood. The origin of the receptors is a human donor in a cohort sampled during active COVID-19. CDR3s include the opening cysteine and the closing phenylalanine or tryptophan. A D gene is named only where the DNA matches it firmly. Where a row states a size, it is once, few, many or the class of an expanded clone; other rows omit it.

>TRBJ2-3|TRBD2|TRBV11-2|-
TGTGCCAGCAGCCCCGGGGGGTGGGGCACAGATACGCAGTATTTT
CASSPGGWGTDTQYF
>TRBJ1-4|TRBD1|TRBV11-3|once
TGTGCCAGCAGTTACAGGGGGGGTGAAAAACTGTTTTTT
CASSYRGGEKLFF
>TRBJ2-7|-|TRBV10-3|once
TGTGCCATCAGAGATCCGGGGTGGTCACTTAGCTCCTACGAGCAGTACTTC
CAIRDPGWSLSSYEQYF
>TRBJ2-5|TRBD2|TRBV7-6|-
TGTGCCAGCAGCTTAGAGGGCGGGAGTAAAGAGACCCAGTACTTC
CASSLEGGSKETQYF
>TRBJ2-1|TRBD2|TRBV2|-
TGTGCCAGCAGTAGACTAGCGGGAGGTTCCGATGAGCAGTTCTTC
CASSRLAGGSDEQFF
>TRBJ1-2|-|TRBV6-5|-
TGTGCCAGCAGTCAGATACGGGAGGGGGGCTACACCTTC
CASSQIREGGYTF
>TRBJ1-1|-|TRBV28|-
TGTGCCAGCACCTTATTAGGGGGGGAAGTCATGAACACTGAAGCTTTCTTT
CASTLLGGEVMNTEAFF
>TRBJ2-7|-|TRBV18|-
TGTGCCAGCTCACCAACCTTCTTATCAGGGTGGTACGAGCAGTACTTC
CASSPTFLSGWYEQYF
>TRBJ1-5|-|TRBV21-1|-
TGTGCCAGCAGCAAAGAAAGGCAGGGGGCTAGACAGCCCCAGCATTTT
CASSKERQGARQPQHF
>TRBJ1-6|-|TRBV7-3|few
TGTGCCAGCAGCCCGAGAATTAATTCACCCCTCCACTTT
CASSPRINSPLHF
>TRBJ2-1|TRBD2|TRBV27|-
TGTGCCAGCAGTTTGAGCGGGAGCTCCTACAATGAGCAGTTCTTC
CASSLSGSSYNEQFF
>TRBJ2-5|TRBD2|TRBV4-2|-
TGTGCCAGCAGCCGGGGACTAGCGGGGGAAGAGACCCAGTACTTC
CASSRGLAGEETQYF
>TRBJ2-5|TRBD1|TRBV6-1|once
TGTGCCAGCAGTGAACATCGTGGCAGGGGGCGCCAAGAGACCCAGTACTTC
CASSEHRGRGRQETQYF
>TRBJ2-7|TRBD2|TRBV6-2/TRBV6-3|-
TGTGCCAGCAGTTTTCCCCCGACTAGCCACGAGCAGTACTTC
CASSFPPTSHEQYF
>TRBJ2-7|TRBD2|TRBV6-2/TRBV6-3|-
TGTGCCAGCAGTTACTCAGCGGCTAGCGGGAACGAGCAGTACTTC
CASSYSAASGNEQYF
>TRBJ1-2|TRBD1|TRBV6-2/TRBV6-3|-
TGTGCCAGCAGTCCGGACAGGGGTTATGGCTACACCTTC
CASSPDRGYGYTF
>TRBJ2-7|TRBD1|TRBV4-2|-
TGTGCCAGCAGCCGCCTCCCTCTCCGGACAGGGGCTAAAGTGCAGTACTTC
CASSRLPLRTGAKVQYF
>TRBJ2-3|TRBD2|TRBV7-9|-
TGTGCCAGCAGCAAGGGACTAGCGGGAGGAACAGATACGCAGTATTTT
CASSKGLAGGTDTQYF
>TRBJ1-1|-|TRBV11-2|-
TGTGCCAGCAGCTTAGGGCTTGGCGCTTTCTTT
CASSLGLGAFF
>TRBJ1-1|TRBD1|TRBV6-5|-
TGTGCCAGCAGGAATGGGGACAGGAACACTGAAGCTTTCTTT
CASRNGDRNTEAFF
>TRBJ1-1|-|TRBV30|-
TGTGCCTGGAATGGACACCCCAACACTGAAGCTTTCTTT
CAWNGHPNTEAFF
>TRBJ2-3|-|TRBV7-2|once
TGTGCCAGCAGCTTAAGGGGGGGGCGGGCCACAGATACGCAGTATTTT
CASSLRGGRATDTQYF
>TRBJ1-6|-|TRBV7-2|-
TGTGCCAGCAGCTTAGGCTTAGGGGCAAGTTCACCCCTCCACTTT
CASSLGLGASSPLHF
>TRBJ1-2|-|TRBV11-3|-
TGTGCCAGCAGCCGACTTAAGGGGAATGGCTACACCTTC
CASSRLKGNGYTF
>TRBJ2-2|TRBD1|TRBV12-5|-
TGTGCTAGTGCCCCCGGGGACAGGGGGCTTTCCGGGGAGCTGTTTTTT
CASAPGDRGLSGELFF
>TRBJ2-1|-|TRBV4-1|-
TGCGCCAGCAGCCAAGATTCAGGGGTCGGCAATGAGCAGTTCTTC
CASSQDSGVGNEQFF
>TRBJ1-5|-|TRBV28|-
TGTGCCAGCTTGAGGGGGACAAATAATCAGCCCCAGCATTTT
CASLRGTNNQPQHF
>TRBJ2-5|TRBD2|TRBV7-8|-
TGTGCCAGCAGCTTCCTAGCGGGGTCTTCGGAGACCCAGTACTTC
CASSFLAGSSETQYF
>TRBJ2-5|-|TRBV29-1|once
TGCAGCGTTGTGGGGGGAGTTGCAGACAGGGTAGAGACCCAGTACTTC
CSVVGGVADRVETQYF
>TRBJ2-7|TRBD2|TRBV6-1|-
TGTGCCAGCAGTGAAAAGGGGGCTAGCGGGATTTACTCCTACGAGCAGTACTTC
CASSEKGASGIYSYEQYF
>TRBJ2-7|TRBD1|TRBV10-3|-
TGTGCCAACGGACAGGGAACCTACGAGCAGTACTTC
CANGQGTYEQYF
>TRBJ2-1|-|TRBV2|few
TGTGCCAGCAGTACCGGACTGGGGAGCTCCTACAATGAGCAGTTCTTC
CASSTGLGSSYNEQFF
>TRBJ2-1|TRBD1|TRBV9|-
TGTGCCAGCAGCGTAGAAGGGACAGCCTACAATGAGCAGTTCTTC
CASSVEGTAYNEQFF
>TRBJ1-5|-|TRBV19|-
TGTGCCAGTAGGGACACCATCAATCAGCCCCAGCATTTT
CASRDTINQPQHF
>TRBJ2-5|TRBD1|TRBV6-2/TRBV6-3|-
TGTGCCAGCAGTTCCCTGGGACAGAAACAAGAGACCCAGTACTTC
CASSSLGQKQETQYF
>TRBJ2-1|TRBD1|TRBV5-1|-
TGCGCCAGCAGCTTGGAAGGGGGCCTTACCAATGAGCAGTTCTTC
CASSLEGGLTNEQFF
>TRBJ1-2|TRBD1|TRBV7-9|-
TGTGCCAGCAGCCCATGGGACAGGGGGCCGGCTGGCTACACCTTC
CASSPWDRGPAGYTF
>TRBJ2-5|-|TRBV4-1|-
TGCGCCAGCAGCCGGACTTCCCAGGGAGGGACCCAGTACTTC
CASSRTSQGGTQYF
>TRBJ2-1|TRBD2|TRBV7-9|-
TGTGCCAGCAGCAATTACATGGGGCTAGCGGGTTTCTTCTCGTGGTTCTTC
CASSNYMGLAGFFSWFF
>TRBJ1-1|-|TRBV4-1|-
TGCGCCAGCAGCCAACTATACGGCACTGAAGCTTTCTTT
CASSQLYGTEAFF
>TRBJ1-1|-|TRBV7-2|-
TGTGCCAGCAGCTATTCCGGGGGAGCTGAAGCTTTCTTT
CASSYSGGAEAFF
>TRBJ1-4|-|TRBV19|-
TGTGCCAGTAGTACAGGGTTTACTAATGAAAAACTGTTTTTT
CASSTGFTNEKLFF
>TRBJ1-4|TRBD1|TRBV5-1|-
TGCGCCAGCAGCTTGGTCACAGGGGGCGCCGGGAGTGAAAAACTGTTTTTT
CASSLVTGGAGSEKLFF
>TRBJ1-2|-|TRBV30|once
TGTGCCTGGAGTGTTTCGAGAGACTATGGCTACACCTTC
CAWSVSRDYGYTF
>TRBJ2-7|-|TRBV6-1|-
TGTGCCAGCAGTGAAGGGGAAGCAGGGGAGCAGTACTTC
CASSEGEAGEQYF